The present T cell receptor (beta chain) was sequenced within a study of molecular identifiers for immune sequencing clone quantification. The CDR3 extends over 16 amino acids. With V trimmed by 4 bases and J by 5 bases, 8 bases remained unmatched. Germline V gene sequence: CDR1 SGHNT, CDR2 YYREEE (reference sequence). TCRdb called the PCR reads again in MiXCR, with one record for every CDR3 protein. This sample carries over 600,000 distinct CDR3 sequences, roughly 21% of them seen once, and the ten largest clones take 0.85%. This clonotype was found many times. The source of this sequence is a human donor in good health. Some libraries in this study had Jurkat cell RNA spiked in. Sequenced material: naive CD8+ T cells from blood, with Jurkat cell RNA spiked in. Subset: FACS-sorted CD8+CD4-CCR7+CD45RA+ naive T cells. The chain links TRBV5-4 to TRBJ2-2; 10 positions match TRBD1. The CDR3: CASSEGGTGVTGELFF. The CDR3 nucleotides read TGTGCCAGCAGCGAGGGGGGGACAGGGGTTACCGGGGAGCTGTTTTTT.